One sample yielded the 5 T cell receptor beta chains listed below, sequenced in a study of spatial heterogeneity in lung cancer. The antigens these receptors bind are not known. The sample's time point: sample taken at primary tumor resection. Study findings and constraints: Expanded intratumoral alpha and beta TCR counts tracked tumor mutation counts.

TCRdb reanalysed the 5' RACE reads using MiXCR and keeps one entry per CDR3 protein. Its listing shows roughly 17 distinct CDR3 sequences. The sample consisted of lung tumor tissue, taken at surgery. The source is a male donor with early-stage non-small cell lung cancer.

By proportion, this clonotype is hyperexpanded. This beta chain is a stray read from a library made for alpha chains; its abundance is not meaningful. The V and J genes are TRBV7-9 and TRBJ2-1, with D possibly matching TRBD2 (5 bases). The CDR3 has 12 residues. The germline V gene has CDR1 SEHNR and CDR2 FQNEAQ (reference sequence). Trimming left V 5 bases short and J 6 bases short, with 8 bases between. Here the CDR3 DNA reads TGTGCCAGCAGCCTCGGGGTCAATGAGCAGTTCTTC. Amino acids: CASSLGVNEQFF. Looking up the rest from reference TRBV7-9 and TRBJ2-1 gives the full variable domain: DTGVSQNPRHKITKRGQNVTFRCDPISEHNRLYWYRQTLGQGPEFLTYFQNEAQLEKSRLLSDRFSAERPKGSFSTLEIQRTEQGDSAMYLCASSLGVNEQFFGPGTRLTVL.

Concerning this clonotype itself: For a library built for alpha chains, this beta chain is a stray read; little rests on its size. The V gene is TRBV7-2, the J gene TRBJ2-5; D is undetermined. The CDR3 spans 16 residues. The germline V gene encodes CDR1 SGHTA and CDR2 FQGNSA. Trimming left V 4 bases short and J 3 bases short, with 18 bases between. The CDR3 sequence: CASSSSGPNLEETQYF. CDR3 bases: TGTGCCAGCAGCTCTTCGGGCCCCAACCTAGAAGAGACCCAGTACTTC.

About this clonotype: This beta chain is an off-target read within a library intended for alpha chains, so its frequency means little. V usage is TRBV27 and J usage is TRBJ1-5; a weak D match, TRBD1 (6 bases). V lost 8 bases, J lost 3 bases, and 17 bases lay in between. Germline V gives CDR1 MNHEY, CDR2 SMNVEV (reference sequence). The CDR3 covers 15 residues. The DNA of the CDR3 is TGTGCCAGCGGATTACAGGGTACCGCCAATCAGCCCCAGCATTTT. Protein: CASGLQGTANQPQHF.

Remarks on this clonotype: Within a library made for alpha chains, this beta chain is off target, and its count is uninformative. The chain recombines TRBV20-1 with TRBJ2-7; the D call may be TRBD1 or TRBD2 (6 bases each). V was cut by 0 bases and J by 6 bases, with 18 bases left in between. The CDR3 contains 15 residues. CDR1 is DFQATT and CDR2 is SNEGSKA in the germline V gene (reference sequence). The CDR3 DNA is TGCAGTGCTAGAGACCTCCCGACAGGAGGGAGCGAGCAGTACTTC. Translation gives CSARDLPTGGSEQYF.

Comments on this clonotype: Being off target in a library aimed at alpha chains, this beta chain has a size of little meaning. CDR3 amino acids: CATSRDAQGHEQYF. CDR3 in DNA: TGTGCCACCAGCAGAGATGCGCAGGGCCACGAGCAGTACTTC. V is TRBV15 and J is TRBJ2-7; possible D gene TRBD1, 5 bases. This CDR3 spans 14 amino acids. The V end was cut by 0 bases, the J end by 5 bases, with 11 bases between. CDR1 is LNHNV, CDR2 YYDKDF, per germline (reference sequence).